Listed here are 18 T cell receptor beta chains from one sample, sequenced in a study of blood T cell repertoires in COVID-19. Only in-frame clones appear in the TCRdb table, and some are missing; sequencing was by immunoSEQ multiplex PCR. The sample includes about 180,000 clones, about 80% of them seen just once. Sequencing was carried out using peripheral blood. The receptors derive from a woman between 70 and 85 years old with acute or convalescent COVID-19.

The sample holds a few counts of this clone. The V and J genes are TRBV3-1 (or the pseudogene TRBV3-2) and TRBJ1-6; a weak D match, TRBD1 (5 bases). The CDR3 is made up of 14 amino acids. Germline V CDR1 and CDR2: LGHDT, YNNKEL (reference sequence). Between the trimmed V and J ends, which lost 6 bases and 8 bases, there was a span of 14 bases. In DNA form, the CDR3 reads TGTGCCAGCAGACCCTGGGGGGGTGATTCACCCCTCCACTTT. It encodes CASRPWGGDSPLHF.

V and J are TRBV19 and TRBJ2-5; tentative D call: TRBD2 (5 bases). Trimming took 0 bases from V and 5 from J, leaving 19 bases between them. This CDR3 region has 17 residues. From germline, CDR1 is LNHDA and CDR2 SQIVND (reference sequence). CDR3 in DNA: TGTGCCAGTAGTATAGAGGTCACAGAGGGCGTGCGGGAGACCCAGTACTTC. This encodes CASSIEVTEGVRETQYF.

The rearrangement joins TRBV29-1 to TRBJ1-2; 9 bases are shared with TRBD1. Trimming took 6 bases from V and 5 from J; bases not matched to a gene: 7. The CDR3 consists of 13 residues. The V gene's germline CDR1 is SQVTM and CDR2 ANQGSEA. CDR3 in DNA: TGCAGCGTGATAAACGGGACAGGGTATGGCTACACCTTC. This sequence encodes CSVINGTGYGYTF.

J is TRBJ1-1 and V is TRBV18; possibly TRBD1 for D (5 bases). V lost 1 base and J 11 bases, leaving 17 bases between the germline ends. Germline assignment: CDR1 KGHSH and CDR2 LQKENI. The CDR3 runs to 14 residues. This CDR3 is CASSPQGYNSVAFF. CDR3 sequence (DNA): TGTGCCAGCTCACCACAGGGGTATAACAGTGTGGCTTTCTTT.

V usage is TRBV5-6 and J usage is TRBJ2-7; a possible D gene is TRBD2 (5 bases). This CDR3 is built from 14 residues. V was pared by 1 base and J by 0 bases, with 8 bases between. The germline V gene has CDR1 SGHDT and CDR2 YYEEEE. CDR3 DNA: TGTGCCAGCAGCTTGCGGGGTTTCTCCTACGAGCAGTACTTC. This sequence encodes CASSLRGFSYEQYF.

The chain is built from TRBV5-6 and TRBJ2-2; maybe TRBD2 (5 bases). The germline gives CDR1 SGHDT, CDR2 YYEEEE. This CDR3 spans 16 amino acids. The V end lost 2 bases, the J end lost 0 bases, and 11 bases lay between the germline ends. The CDR3 coding sequence is TGTGCCAGCAGCTTCGCGAGGGAGTCGAACACCGGGGAGCTGTTTTTT. It is translated as CASSFARESNTGELFF.

V is TRBV4-1 and J is TRBJ2-1, with TRBD2 identical over 10 bases. The CDR3 consists of 21 residues. Trimming cost V 0 bases and J 5 bases; bases outside gene matches: 19. Germline CDR1 MGHRA, CDR2 YSYEKL. The CDR3 region is CASSQEVGTSVITATNNEQFF. The CDR3 coding sequence is TGCGCCAGCAGCCAAGAAGTGGGGACTAGCGTAATTACGGCGACGAACAATGAGCAGTTCTTC.

CDR3 loop: CASSTINRGWDYGYTF. As DNA, the CDR3 is TGTGCCAGCAGTACCATAAACAGGGGGTGGGACTATGGCTACACCTTC. This chain connects TRBV27 to TRBJ1-2; 8 bases are a match to TRBD1. The length of the CDR3 is 16 residues. The V and J ends lost 5 bases and 3 bases, in that order; junction bases with no gene match: 11. CDR1 is MNHEY and CDR2 is SMNVEV in the germline V gene (reference sequence).

The gene calls are TRBV14 and TRBJ1-2; D ambiguous. The CDR3 is 13 residues long. Germline loops: CDR1 SGHDN, CDR2 FVKESK. V dropped 1 base and J dropped 4 bases, with 7 bases sitting between them. The CDR3 DNA sequence: TGTGCCAGCAGCCAAGGGGCGGGCTATGGCTACACCTTC. Translating gives CASSQGAGYGYTF. The full variable domain, with the rest looked up from reference TRBV14 and TRBJ1-2, is EAGVTQFPSHSVIEKGQTVTLRCDPISGHDNLYWYRRVMGKEIKFLLHFVKESKQDESGMPNNRFLAERTGGTYSTLKVQPAELEDSGVYFCASSQGAGYGYTFGSGTRLTVV.

This chain connects TRBV19 to TRBJ2-7; 9 bases are shared with TRBD1. With 3 bases clipped from V and 3 bases from J, the junction kept 9 bases outside the gene matches. The CDR3 has 16 amino acids. Per germline, CDR1 LNHDA and CDR2 SQIVND (reference sequence). CDR3 DNA sequence: TGTGCCAGTAGTATCTCTGGGGGACAGGGAATCTACGAGCAGTACTTC. Translation gives CASSISGGQGIYEQYF.

This sequence joins TRBV5-4 and TRBJ1-5, with 7 bases aligning to TRBD1. Germline V lookup: CDR1 SGHNT, CDR2 YYREEE (reference sequence). V shed 4 bases and J 5 bases; nucleotides not matched to a gene: 12. The CDR3 is made up of 16 amino acids. CDR3 residues: CASSHGGTALYQPQHF. For the CDR3, the DNA is TGTGCCAGCAGCCATGGGGGGACAGCTCTTTATCAGCCCCAGCATTTT.

Only a few counts were recorded for this clone. The genes are TRBV9 and TRBJ2-1; D might be TRBD2 (7 bases). CDR1 and CDR2 from the germline V gene are SGDLS and YYNGEE. The CDR3 sequence is 14 residues long. V was trimmed by 4 bases and J by 9 bases, leaving 17 bases between them. The CDR3 nucleotides are TGTGCCAGCAGCTCCACGGGGGGCTCGAGTGAGCAGTTCTTC. It specifies CASSSTGGSSEQFF. The full variable domain, with the rest looked up from reference TRBV9 and TRBJ2-1, is DSGVTQTPKHLITATGQRVTLRCSPRSGDLSVYWYQQSLDQGLQFLIQYYNGEERAKGNILERFSAQQFPDLHSELNLSSLELGDSALYFCASSSTGGSSEQFFGPGTRLTVL.

V gene TRBV10-2 combines with J gene TRBJ2-5; TRBD1 matches 7 bases. This CDR3 has 14 amino acids. V shed 8 bases, J shed 1 base, and the junction held 7 bases outside the gene matches. CDR1 is WSHSY and CDR2 is SAAADI in the germline V gene. The CDR3: CASADRAPQETQYF. The CDR3 nucleotides read TGCGCCAGCGCTGACAGGGCACCCCAAGAGACCCAGTACTTC.

The chain has TRBV9 and TRBJ2-7; 11 bases fit TRBD1. V trimming: 0 bases; J trimming: 5 bases; junction bases outside the gene matches: 13. There are 18 residues in the CDR3. Per the germline V gene, CDR1 is SGDLS and CDR2 is YYNGEE. The CDR3 coding sequence is TGTGCCAGCAGCGTAGGCTCCGGGACAGGGGGTTTGAGCAACGAGCAGTACTTC. Protein product: CASSVGSGTGGLSNEQYF.

The V call is TRBV10-2, the J call TRBJ2-7, with 9 nucleotides matching TRBD1. There are 17 residues in the CDR3. V lost 3 bases to trimming and J lost 5 bases; unmatched junction nucleotides: 14. CDR1 is WSHSY, CDR2 SAAADI, per germline. CDR3 loop: CASSDHLWDRDGNEQYF. CDR3 in DNA: TGCGCCAGCAGTGACCATCTCTGGGACAGGGACGGAAACGAGCAGTACTTC.

Note on this clone: Other DNA variants within this sample encode the same CDR3. This chain links TRBV5-1 with TRBJ1-2; TRBD1 matches 8 bases. The J segment lost 2 bases and the V segment lost 0 bases, leaving 0 bases of the junction unmatched. The CDR3 runs 14 residues. Germline lookup yields CDR1 SGHRS and CDR2 YFSETQ. CDR3 protein: CASSLGDRNYGYTF. CDR3 sequence (DNA): TGCGCCAGCAGCTTGGGGGACAGGAACTATGGCTACACCTTC.

The rearrangement joins TRBV7-9 to TRBJ1-2; the D gene is possibly TRBD1 (5 bases). Germline CDR1 and CDR2: SEHNR and FQNEAQ (reference sequence). The V gene lost 1 base and the J gene lost 8 bases, with 11 bases spanning the gap. This CDR3 is 13 amino acids long. The CDR3 nucleotides read TGTGCCAGCAGCTTAGGGGACTCCGGGGGCTACACCTTC. This encodes CASSLGDSGGYTF.

This clone came up a few times. The V gene is TRBV19, the J gene TRBJ1-5, with D possibly matching TRBD1 (6 bases). Trimming took 2 bases from V and 0 from J, leaving 8 bases between them. In germline, CDR1 is LNHDA, CDR2 SQIVND (reference sequence). CDR3 length: 15 amino acids. CDR3 sequence (DNA): TGTGCCAGTAGTATACGGGACACTAGCAATCAGCCCCAGCATTTT. This gives the protein CASSIRDTSNQPQHF.